The entry that follows covers one T cell receptor (beta chain) sequence. Its antigen is not identified. The CDR3 length is 11 residues. Trimming stripped 8 bases from V and 4 bases from J, with 5 bases between. Germline V CDR1 and CDR2: SGHVS, FQNEAQ. This entry is derived from a study of cytotoxic CD8 clonotypes in ibrutinib-treated CLL. Clones were sequenced by immunoSEQ multiplex PCR, and TCRdb holds only the in-frame ones, with some missing. The repertoire holds 33,000 or so clones, with roughly 50% as singletons. Regarding the study as a whole: Clonality climbed at ibrutinib response, then dropped toward baseline at progression.

The sample was PBMCs, taken before ibrutinib treatment. The TCR sequence derives from a human donor with chronic lymphocytic leukemia. The chain combines TRBV7-8 with TRBJ2-2, with D unclear. The CDR3, as DNA: TGTGCCAGCGGAAGCACCGGGGAGCTGTTTTTT. It translates to CASGSTGELFF.